This T cell receptor (beta chain) was retrieved from a study of technical replicates of blood from a few donors. This clone was counted between two and nine times. The table came from immunoSEQ multiplex PCR; TCRdb's copy has only in-frame clones and leaves some out. The sample consists of some 64,000 clones, more than 75% of them appearing once. There are 14 residues in the CDR3. V was clipped by 4 bases and J by 14 bases, with 21 bases between them. Germline-derived CDR1 and CDR2 are SEHNR and FQNEAQ (reference sequence). Sequenced input: PBMCs. V gene TRBV7-9 combines with J gene TRBJ2-1, with D perhaps matching TRBD2 (9 bases). This receptor was identified in a human donor in good health. Some clones in this sample may be carry-over from other donors' samples. CDR3 residues: CASSSWSSGGQEFF. CDR3 in DNA: TGTGCCAGCAGCTCTTGGAGTAGCGGGGGACAGGAGTTCTTC.